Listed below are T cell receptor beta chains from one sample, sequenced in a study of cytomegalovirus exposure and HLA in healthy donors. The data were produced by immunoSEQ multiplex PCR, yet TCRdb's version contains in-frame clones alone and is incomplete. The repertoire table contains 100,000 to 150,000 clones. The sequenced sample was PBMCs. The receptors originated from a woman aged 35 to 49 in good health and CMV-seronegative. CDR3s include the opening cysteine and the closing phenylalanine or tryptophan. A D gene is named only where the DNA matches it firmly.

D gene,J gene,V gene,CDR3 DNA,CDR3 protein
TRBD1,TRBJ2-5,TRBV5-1,TGCGCCAGCAGCACCCCCGACAGGGCTGGAGAGACCCAGTACTTC,CASSTPDRAGETQYF
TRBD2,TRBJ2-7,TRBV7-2,TGTGCCAGCAGCAATCTAGCGGGCCTGTACGAGCAGTACTTC,CASSNLAGLYEQYF
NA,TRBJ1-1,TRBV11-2,TGTGCCAGCAGCTTAAGGGGAAGTCGAGCTTTCTTT,CASSLRGSRAFF
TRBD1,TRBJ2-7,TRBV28,TGTGCCAGCATCCGGGACAGCCCTCCCGAGCAGTACTTC,CASIRDSPPEQYF
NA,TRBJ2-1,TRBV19,TGTGCCAGTAGTACCGATATGAGCTCCTACAATGAGCAGTTCTTC,CASSTDMSSYNEQFF
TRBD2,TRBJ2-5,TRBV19,TGTGCCGCGGGACTAGGTGAGACCCAGTACTTC,CAAGLGETQYF
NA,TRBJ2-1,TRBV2,TGTGCCAGCAGCGAAAGACAGGCAGGCTCCTACAATGAGCAGTTCTTC,CASSERQAGSYNEQFF
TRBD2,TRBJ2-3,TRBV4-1,TGCGCCAGCAGCCAAGATCTAGCGGGGAGCACAGATACGCAGTATTTT,CASSQDLAGSTDTQYF
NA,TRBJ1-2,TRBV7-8,TGTGCCAGCAGCCGCGCAGGGGTGTCGTATGGCTACACCTTC,CASSRAGVSYGYTF
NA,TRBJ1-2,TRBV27,TGTGCCAGCAGACGGGGGACCGCACATGCTAACTATGGCTACACCTTC,CASRRGTAHANYGYTF
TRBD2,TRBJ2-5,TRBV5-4,TGTGCCAGCAGCTTGTTGAGCGGGGAGGGGGAGACCCAGTACTTC,CASSLLSGEGETQYF
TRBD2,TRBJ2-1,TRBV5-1,TGCGCCAGCAGCTCCCTAACTAGCGGGGACAATGAGCAGTTCTTC,CASSSLTSGDNEQFF
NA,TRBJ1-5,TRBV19,TGTGCCAGTAGCCCAACAGGGAATCAGCCCCAGCATTTT,CASSPTGNQPQHF
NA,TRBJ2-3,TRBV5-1,TGCGCCAGCGCGCTCCGGGGTTCTAGCACAGATACGCAGTATTTT,CASALRGSSTDTQYF
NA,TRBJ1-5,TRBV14,TGTGCCAGCAGCCAAGGACAGAATCAGCCCCAGCATTTT,CASSQGQNQPQHF
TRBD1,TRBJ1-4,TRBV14,TGTGCCAGCAGCCAAGTTGGGACAGGGAAAAAACTGTTTTTT,CASSQVGTGKKLFF
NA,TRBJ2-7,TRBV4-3,TGCGCCAGCAGCCAAGATCTCAGGGATAGTGAGCAGTACTTC,CASSQDLRDSEQYF
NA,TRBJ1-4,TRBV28,TGTGCCAGCAGTCCTCAGGACATAATAATCGGTAATGAAAAACTGTTTTTT,CASSPQDIIIGNEKLFF
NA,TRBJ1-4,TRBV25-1,TGTGCCAGCAGTGAAGTCGGTGCAACTAATGAAAAACTGTTTTTT,CASSEVGATNEKLFF
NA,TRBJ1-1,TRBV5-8,TGTGCCAGCAGCTTGGGACAGAGCACTGAAGCTTTCTTT,CASSLGQSTEAFF
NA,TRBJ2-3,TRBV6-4,TGTGCCAGCAGTGACTCGACCCAGGGCACAGATACGCAGTATTTT,CASSDSTQGTDTQYF
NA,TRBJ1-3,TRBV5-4,TGTGCCAGCAGCTTGGGCAGCGAGGGAAACACCATATATTTT,CASSLGSEGNTIYF
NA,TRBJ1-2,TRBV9,TGTGCCAGCAGCGTAGGGCGGGGCGAATACTATGGCTACACCTTC,CASSVGRGEYYGYTF
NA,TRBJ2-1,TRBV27,TGTGCCAGCAGTTTTTTCAGGGTTTCGGGCAATGAGCAGTTCTTC,CASSFFRVSGNEQFF
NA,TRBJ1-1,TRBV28,TGTGCCAGCAGTTCTCCGGGGGTCACTGAAGCTTTCTTT,CASSSPGVTEAFF
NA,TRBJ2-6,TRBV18,TGTGCCAGCTCACCACGGCCAGGGGAGTTCTCTGGGGCCAACGTCCTGACTTTC,CASSPRPGEFSGANVLTF
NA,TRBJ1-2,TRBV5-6,TGTGCCAGCAGCGAACACAGTGACTACACCTTC,CASSEHSDYTF
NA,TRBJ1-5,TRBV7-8,TGTGCCAGCAGCCTAAGGGTAATAGGGGGCAATCAGCCCCAGCATTTT,CASSLRVIGGNQPQHF